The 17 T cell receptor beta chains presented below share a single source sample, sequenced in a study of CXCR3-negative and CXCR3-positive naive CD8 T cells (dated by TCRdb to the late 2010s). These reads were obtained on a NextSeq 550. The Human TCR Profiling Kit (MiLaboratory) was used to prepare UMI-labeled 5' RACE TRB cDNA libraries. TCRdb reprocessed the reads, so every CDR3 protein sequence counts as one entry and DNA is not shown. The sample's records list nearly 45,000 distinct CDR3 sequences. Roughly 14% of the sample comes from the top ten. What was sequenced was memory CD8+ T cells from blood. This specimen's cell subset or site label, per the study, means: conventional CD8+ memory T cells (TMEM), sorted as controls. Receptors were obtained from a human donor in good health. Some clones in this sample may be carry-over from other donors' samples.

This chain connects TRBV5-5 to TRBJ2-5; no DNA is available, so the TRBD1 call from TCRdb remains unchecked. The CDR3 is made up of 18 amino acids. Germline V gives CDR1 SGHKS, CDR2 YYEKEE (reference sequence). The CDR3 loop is CASSSDRTGSQPEETQYF. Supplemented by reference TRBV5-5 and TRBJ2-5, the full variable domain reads DAGVTQSPTHLIKTRGQQVTLRCSPISGHKSVSWYQQVLGQGPQFIFQYYEKEERGRGNFPDRFSARQFPNYSSELNVNALLLGDSALYLCASSSDRTGSQPEETQYFGPGTRLLVL.

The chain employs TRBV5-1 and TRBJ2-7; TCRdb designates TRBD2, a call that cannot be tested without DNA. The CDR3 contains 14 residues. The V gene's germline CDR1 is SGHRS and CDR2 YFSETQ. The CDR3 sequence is CASSFGLAVDEQYF.

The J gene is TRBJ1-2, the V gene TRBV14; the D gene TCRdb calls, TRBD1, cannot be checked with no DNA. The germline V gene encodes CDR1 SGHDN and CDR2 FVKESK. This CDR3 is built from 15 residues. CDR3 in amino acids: CASSQDPGHGDGYTF.

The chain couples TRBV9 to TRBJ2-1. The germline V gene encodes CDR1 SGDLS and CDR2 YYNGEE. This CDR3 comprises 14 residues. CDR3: CASSVESSYNEQFF.

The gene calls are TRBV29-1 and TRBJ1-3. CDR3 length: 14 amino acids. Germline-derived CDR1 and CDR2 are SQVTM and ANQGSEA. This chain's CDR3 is CSVSDNASGNTIYF.

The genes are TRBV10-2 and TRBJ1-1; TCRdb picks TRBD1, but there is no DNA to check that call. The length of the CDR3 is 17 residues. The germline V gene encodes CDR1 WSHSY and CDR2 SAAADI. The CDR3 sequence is CASSDTTTQGLRTEAFF.

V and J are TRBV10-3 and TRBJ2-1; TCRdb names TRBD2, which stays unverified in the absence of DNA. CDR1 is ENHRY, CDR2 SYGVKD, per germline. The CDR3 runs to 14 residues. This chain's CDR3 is CAIKVSSGGNEQFF.

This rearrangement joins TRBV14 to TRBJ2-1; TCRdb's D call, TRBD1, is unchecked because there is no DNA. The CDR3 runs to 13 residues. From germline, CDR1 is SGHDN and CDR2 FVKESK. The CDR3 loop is CASSLSAGNEQFF.

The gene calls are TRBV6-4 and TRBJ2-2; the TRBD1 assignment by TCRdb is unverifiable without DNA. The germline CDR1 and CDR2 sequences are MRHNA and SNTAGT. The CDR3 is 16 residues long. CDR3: CASSEYGGDGTGELFF.

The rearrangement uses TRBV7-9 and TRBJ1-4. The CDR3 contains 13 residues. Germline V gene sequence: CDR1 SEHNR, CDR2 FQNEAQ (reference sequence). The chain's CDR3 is CASSLEWSEKLFF.

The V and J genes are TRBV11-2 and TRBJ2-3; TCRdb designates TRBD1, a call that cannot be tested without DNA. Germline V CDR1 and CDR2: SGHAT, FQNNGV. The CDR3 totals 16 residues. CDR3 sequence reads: CASSSPRGRSTDTQYF. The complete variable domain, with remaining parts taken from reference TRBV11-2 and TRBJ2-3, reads EAGVAQSPRYKIIEKRQSVAFWCNPISGHATLYWYQQILGQGPKLLIQFQNNGVVDDSQLPKDRFSAERLKGVDSTLKIQPAKLEDSAVYLCASSSPRGRSTDTQYFGPGTRLTVL.

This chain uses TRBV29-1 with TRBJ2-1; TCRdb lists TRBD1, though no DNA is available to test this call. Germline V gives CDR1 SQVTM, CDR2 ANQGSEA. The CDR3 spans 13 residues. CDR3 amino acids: CSVETSQGDEQFF.

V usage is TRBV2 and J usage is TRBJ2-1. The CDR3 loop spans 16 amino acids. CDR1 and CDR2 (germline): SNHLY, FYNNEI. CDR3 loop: CASSETSGGSYNERFF.

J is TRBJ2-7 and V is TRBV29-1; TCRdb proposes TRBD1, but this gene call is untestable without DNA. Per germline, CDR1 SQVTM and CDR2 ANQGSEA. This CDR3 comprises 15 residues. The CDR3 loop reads CSVEQSDRESYEQYF.

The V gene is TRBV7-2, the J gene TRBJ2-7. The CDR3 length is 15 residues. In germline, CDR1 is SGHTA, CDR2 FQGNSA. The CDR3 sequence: CASSLYHGPDYEQYF.

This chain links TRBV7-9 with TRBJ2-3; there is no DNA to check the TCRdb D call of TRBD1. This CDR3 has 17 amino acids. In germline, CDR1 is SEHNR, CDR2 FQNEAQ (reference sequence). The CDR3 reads CASSLKWGQGLSDTQYF. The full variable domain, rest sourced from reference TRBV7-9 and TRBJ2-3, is DTGVSQNPRHKITKRGQNVTFRCDPISEHNRLYWYRQTLGQGPEFLTYFQNEAQLEKSRLLSDRFSAERPKGSFSTLEIQRTEQGDSAMYLCASSLKWGQGLSDTQYFGPGTRLTVL.

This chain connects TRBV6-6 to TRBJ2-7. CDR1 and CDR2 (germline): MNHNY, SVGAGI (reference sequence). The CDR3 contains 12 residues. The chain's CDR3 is CASSHPRGEQYF.